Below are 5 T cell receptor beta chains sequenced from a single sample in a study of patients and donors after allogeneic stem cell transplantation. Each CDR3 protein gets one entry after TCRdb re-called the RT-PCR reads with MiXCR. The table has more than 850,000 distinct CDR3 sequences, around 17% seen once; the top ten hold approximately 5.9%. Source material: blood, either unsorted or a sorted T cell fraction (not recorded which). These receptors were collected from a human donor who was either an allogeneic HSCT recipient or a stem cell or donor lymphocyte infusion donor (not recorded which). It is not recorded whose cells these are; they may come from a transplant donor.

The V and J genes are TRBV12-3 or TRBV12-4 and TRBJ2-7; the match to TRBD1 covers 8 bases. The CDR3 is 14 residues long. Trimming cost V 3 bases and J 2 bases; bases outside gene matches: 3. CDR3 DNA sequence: TGTGCCAGCAGTTTGGACAGGGTTACCTACGAGCAGTACTTC. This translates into CASSLDRVTYEQYF.

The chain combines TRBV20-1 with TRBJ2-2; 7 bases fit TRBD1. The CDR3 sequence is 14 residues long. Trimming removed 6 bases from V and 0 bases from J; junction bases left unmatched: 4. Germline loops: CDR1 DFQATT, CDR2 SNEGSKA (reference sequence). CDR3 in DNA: TGCAGTGCAATCGGACAGGCGAACACCGGGGAGCTGTTTTTT. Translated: CSAIGQANTGELFF.

In DNA, the CDR3 is TGTGCCAGCAGCGTAGGTCTAAGGCTAGCGGGAATCGCGAACACCGGGGAGCTGTTTTTT. This encodes CASSVGLRLAGIANTGELFF. The chain uses TRBV9 and TRBJ2-2; TRBD2 matches at 9 bases. V gave up 0 bases and J gave up 0 bases; unmatched junction bases: 12. The CDR3 consists of 20 residues. CDR1 and CDR2 from the germline V gene are SGDLS and YYNGEE.

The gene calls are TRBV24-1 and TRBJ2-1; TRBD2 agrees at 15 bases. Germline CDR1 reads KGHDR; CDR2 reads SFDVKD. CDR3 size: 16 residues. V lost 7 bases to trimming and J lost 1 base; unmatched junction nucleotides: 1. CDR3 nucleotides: TGTGCCACCAGGGGGACTAGCGGGGGGTCCTACAATGAGCAGTTCTTC. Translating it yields CATRGTSGGSYNEQFF.

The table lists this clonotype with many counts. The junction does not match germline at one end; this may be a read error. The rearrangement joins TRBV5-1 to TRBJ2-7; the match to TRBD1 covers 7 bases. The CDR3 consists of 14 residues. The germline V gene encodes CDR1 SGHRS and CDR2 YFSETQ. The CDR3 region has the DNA TGTGCCAGCAGCCCCGGGACAGCCCTGTACGAGCAGTACTTC. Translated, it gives CASSPGTALYEQYF.